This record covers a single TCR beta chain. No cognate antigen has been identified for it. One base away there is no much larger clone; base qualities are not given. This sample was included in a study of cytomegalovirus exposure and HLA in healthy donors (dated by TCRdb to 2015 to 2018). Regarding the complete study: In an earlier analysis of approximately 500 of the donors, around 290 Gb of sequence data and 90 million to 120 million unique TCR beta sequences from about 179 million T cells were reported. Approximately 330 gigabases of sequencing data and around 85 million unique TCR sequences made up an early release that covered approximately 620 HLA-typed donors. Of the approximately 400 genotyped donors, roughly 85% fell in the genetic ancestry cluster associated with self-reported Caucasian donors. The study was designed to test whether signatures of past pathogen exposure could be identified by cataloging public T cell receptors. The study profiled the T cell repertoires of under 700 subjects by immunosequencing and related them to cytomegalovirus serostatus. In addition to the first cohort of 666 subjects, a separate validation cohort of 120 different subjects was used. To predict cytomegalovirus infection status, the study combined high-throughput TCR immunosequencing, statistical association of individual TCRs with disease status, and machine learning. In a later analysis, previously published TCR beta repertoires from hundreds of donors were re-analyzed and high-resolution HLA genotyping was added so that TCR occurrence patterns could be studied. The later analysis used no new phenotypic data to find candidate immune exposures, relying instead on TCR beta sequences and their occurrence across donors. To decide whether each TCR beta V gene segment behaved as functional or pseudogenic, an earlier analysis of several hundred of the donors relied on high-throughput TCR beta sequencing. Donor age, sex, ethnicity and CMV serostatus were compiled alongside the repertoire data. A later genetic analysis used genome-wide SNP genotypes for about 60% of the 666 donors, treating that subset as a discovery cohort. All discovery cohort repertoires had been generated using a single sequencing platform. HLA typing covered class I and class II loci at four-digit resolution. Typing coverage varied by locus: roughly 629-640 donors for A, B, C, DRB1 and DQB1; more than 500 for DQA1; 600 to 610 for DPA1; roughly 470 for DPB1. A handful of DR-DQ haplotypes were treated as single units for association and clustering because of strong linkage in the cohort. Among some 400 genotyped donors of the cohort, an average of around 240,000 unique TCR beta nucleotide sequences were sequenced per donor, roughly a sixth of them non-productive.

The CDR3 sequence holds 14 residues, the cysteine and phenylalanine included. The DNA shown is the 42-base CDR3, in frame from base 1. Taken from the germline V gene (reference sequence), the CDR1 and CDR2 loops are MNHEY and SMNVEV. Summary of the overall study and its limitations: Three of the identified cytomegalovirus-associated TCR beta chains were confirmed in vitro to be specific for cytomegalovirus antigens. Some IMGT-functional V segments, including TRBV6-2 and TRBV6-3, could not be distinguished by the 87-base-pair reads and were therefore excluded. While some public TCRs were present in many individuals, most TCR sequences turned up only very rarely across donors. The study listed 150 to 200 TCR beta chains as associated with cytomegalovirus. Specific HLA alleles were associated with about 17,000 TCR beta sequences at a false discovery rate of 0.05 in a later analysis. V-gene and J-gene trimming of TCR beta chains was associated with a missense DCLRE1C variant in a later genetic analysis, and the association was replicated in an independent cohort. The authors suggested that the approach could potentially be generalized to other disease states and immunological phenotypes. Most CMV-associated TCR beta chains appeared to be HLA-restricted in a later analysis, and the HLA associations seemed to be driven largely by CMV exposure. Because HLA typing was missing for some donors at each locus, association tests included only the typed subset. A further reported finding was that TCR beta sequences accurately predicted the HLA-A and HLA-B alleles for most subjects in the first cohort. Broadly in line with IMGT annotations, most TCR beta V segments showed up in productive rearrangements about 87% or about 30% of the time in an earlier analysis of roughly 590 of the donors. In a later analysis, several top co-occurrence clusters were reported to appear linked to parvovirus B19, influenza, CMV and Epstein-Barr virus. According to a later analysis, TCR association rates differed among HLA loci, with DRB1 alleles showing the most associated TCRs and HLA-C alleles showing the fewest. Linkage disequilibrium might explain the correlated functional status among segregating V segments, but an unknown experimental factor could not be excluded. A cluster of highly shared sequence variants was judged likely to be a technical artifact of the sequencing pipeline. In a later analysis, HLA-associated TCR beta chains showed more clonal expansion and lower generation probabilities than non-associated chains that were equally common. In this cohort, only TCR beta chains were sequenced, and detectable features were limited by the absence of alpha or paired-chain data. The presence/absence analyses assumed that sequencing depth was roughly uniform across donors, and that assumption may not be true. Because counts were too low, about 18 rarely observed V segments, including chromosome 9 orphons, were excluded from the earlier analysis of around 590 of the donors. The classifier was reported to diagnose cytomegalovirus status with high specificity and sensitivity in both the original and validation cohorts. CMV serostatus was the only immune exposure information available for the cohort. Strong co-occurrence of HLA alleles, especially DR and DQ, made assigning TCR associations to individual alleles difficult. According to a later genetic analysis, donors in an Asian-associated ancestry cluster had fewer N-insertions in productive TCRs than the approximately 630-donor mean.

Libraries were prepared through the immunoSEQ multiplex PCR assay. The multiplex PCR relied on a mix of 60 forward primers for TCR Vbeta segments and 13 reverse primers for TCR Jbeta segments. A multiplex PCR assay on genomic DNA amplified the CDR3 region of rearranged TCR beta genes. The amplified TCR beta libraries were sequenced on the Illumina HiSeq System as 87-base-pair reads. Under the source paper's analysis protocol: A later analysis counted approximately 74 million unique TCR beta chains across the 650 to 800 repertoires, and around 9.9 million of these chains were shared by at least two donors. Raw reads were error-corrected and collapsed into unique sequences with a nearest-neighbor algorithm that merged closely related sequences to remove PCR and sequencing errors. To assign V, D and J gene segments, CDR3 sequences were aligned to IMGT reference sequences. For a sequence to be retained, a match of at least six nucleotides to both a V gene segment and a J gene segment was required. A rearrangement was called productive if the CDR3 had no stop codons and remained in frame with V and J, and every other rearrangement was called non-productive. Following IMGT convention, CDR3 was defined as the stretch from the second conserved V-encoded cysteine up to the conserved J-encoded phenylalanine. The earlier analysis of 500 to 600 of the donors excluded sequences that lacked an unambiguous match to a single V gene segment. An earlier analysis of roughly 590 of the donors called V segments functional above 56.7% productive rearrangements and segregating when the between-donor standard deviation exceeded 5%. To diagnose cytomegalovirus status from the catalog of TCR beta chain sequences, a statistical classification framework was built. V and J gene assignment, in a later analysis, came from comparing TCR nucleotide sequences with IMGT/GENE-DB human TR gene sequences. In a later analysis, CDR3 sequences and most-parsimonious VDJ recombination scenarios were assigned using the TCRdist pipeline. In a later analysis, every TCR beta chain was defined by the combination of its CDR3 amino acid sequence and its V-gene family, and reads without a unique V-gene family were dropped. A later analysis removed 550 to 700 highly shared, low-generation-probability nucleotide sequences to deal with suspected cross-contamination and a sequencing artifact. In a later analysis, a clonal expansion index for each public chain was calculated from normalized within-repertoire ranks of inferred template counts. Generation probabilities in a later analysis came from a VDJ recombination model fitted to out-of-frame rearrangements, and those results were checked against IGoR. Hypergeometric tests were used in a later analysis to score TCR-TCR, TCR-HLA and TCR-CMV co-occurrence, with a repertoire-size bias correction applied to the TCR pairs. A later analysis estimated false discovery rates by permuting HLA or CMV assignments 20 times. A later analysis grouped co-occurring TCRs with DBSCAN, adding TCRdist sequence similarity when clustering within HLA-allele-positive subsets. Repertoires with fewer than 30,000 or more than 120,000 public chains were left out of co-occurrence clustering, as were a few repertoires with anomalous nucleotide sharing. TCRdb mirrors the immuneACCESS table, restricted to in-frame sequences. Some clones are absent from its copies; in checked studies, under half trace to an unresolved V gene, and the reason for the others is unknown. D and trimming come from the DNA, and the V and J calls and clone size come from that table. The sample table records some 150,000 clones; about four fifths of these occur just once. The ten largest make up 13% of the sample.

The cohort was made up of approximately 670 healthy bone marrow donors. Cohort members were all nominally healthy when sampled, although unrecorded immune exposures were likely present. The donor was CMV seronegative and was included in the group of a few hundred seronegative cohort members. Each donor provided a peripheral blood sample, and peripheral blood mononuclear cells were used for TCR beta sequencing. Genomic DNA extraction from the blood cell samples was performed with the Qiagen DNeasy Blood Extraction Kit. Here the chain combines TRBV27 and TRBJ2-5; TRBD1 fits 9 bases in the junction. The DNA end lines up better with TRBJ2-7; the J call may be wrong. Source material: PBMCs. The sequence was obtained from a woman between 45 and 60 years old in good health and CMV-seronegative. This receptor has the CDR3 CASSSGTGQYEQYF. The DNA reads TGTGCCAGCAGCAGCGGGACAGGGCAGTACGAGCAGTACTTC.